One and the same sample provided the 2 T cell receptor beta chains below, sequenced in a study of cytomegalovirus exposure and HLA in healthy donors. The PCR was carried out with 60 Vbeta primers and 13 Jbeta primers. The repertoire was sequenced with immunoSEQ multiplex PCR; TCRdb's copy has only in-frame clones and lacks some. The sample shows approximately 160,000 clones, 75% to 90% of them seen only once. The specimen was PBMCs. The receptors shown here come from a human donor in good health.

The CDR3 loop reads CASSNRDKTYEQYF. The CDR3, as DNA: TGCGCCAGCAGCAACCGGGACAAGACCTACGAGCAGTACTTC. The rearrangement uses TRBV5-1 and TRBJ2-7, with TRBD1 as a possible D gene (6 bases). Germline V gene data show CDR1 as SGHRS and CDR2 as YFSETQ. V was shortened by 4 bases and J by 2 bases, with 13 bases between the two germline ends. The CDR3 is 14 amino acids.

The chain links TRBV19 to TRBJ1-3, with D hard to call. The CDR3 loop spans 13 amino acids. V dropped 8 bases and J dropped 2 bases, with 10 bases sitting between them. The germline V gene has CDR1 LNHDA and CDR2 SQIVND (reference sequence). CDR3: CASSLSAGNTIYF. DNA for the CDR3: TGTGCCAGTTCCCTCTCGGCTGGAAACACCATATATTTT. Full variable domain (rest looked up from reference TRBV19 and TRBJ1-3): DGGITQSPKYLFRKEGQNVTLSCEQNLNHDAMYWYRQDPGQGLRLIYYSQIVNDFQKGDIAEGYSVSREKKESFPLTVTSAQKNPTAFYLCASSLSAGNTIYFGEGSWLTVV.